This T cell receptor (beta chain) was captured in a study of long-term antiretroviral therapy in people with HIV. Each specimen consisted of 1-10 million cryopreserved PBMC prior to extraction of DNA. V was pared by 0 bases and J by 0 bases, with 11 bases between. Germline V gene sequence: CDR1 SGHNT, CDR2 YYREEE (reference sequence). The CDR3 contains 16 residues. Regarding the study as a whole: Transplant-donor-level diversity was not reached after ART, though diversity increased. Repertoires in HIV (unlike those of controls) had narrower CDR3 length ranges.

To note about this clone: What it recognizes is unknown.

Run at survey level, the immunoSEQ assay was version v3.0. Data came from immunoSEQ multiplex PCR; TCRdb stores just in-frame clones and leaves some out. This table holds about 18,000 clones, around 80% found once. V gene TRBV5-4 combines with J gene TRBJ2-3; D call uncertain. This receptor was identified in a woman aged 40 to 50 with HIV. The sample in question was unsorted PBMCs, obtained at the start of antiretroviral therapy, before treatment. CDR3 sequence reads: CASSLGRPSSTDTQYF. Here the CDR3 DNA reads TGTGCCAGCAGCTTGGGTCGTCCCTCTAGCACAGATACGCAGTATTTT. Complete variable domain (other parts from reference TRBV5-4 and TRBJ2-3): ETGVTQSPTHLIKTRGQQVTLRCSSQSGHNTVSWYQQALGQGPQFIFQYYREEENGRGNFPPRFSGLQFPNYSSELNVNALELDDSALYLCASSLGRPSSTDTQYFGPGTRLTVL.